A selection of T cell receptor beta chains follows, all from one sample in a study of response to subunit inactivated influenza vaccine. TCRdb independently ran MiXCR on the RT-PCR reads; one entry per CDR3 protein. The repertoire includes 600,000 to 850,000 distinct CDR3 sequences, approximately 15% of them detected once, and 7.5% to 8% sits in the top ten. The sample in question was PBMCs from blood, obtained around 15 days before vaccination. These receptors were obtained from a man aged 50 to 60 who received an inactivated influenza vaccine. The CDR3 runs from the conserved cysteine through the conserved F or W. A D gene is named only where the DNA matches it firmly. Size values are once, few and many counts, or a class for expanded clones, and some rows have none.

few	TRBD1	TRBV12-3/TRBV12-4	TRBJ2-4	CASSSQGVAKNIQYF	TGTGCCAGCAGTTCTCAGGGGGTGGCCAAAAACATTCAGTACTTC
many	TRBD2	TRBV28	TRBJ2-1	CATQGVVSSGTYNEQFF	TGTGCCACCCAAGGGGTCGTCTCTAGCGGGACCTACAATGAGCAGTTCTTC
many	NA	TRBV6-2/TRBV6-3	TRBJ2-3	CASSYSGSSSTDTQYF	TGTGCCAGCAGTTACTCCGGGAGTTCTAGCACAGATACGCAGTATTTT
few	NA	TRBV4-2	TRBJ2-1	CASSQARREDWNEQFF	TGTGCCAGCAGCCAAGCCCGAAGGGAGGATTGGAATGAGCAGTTCTTC
NA	NA	TRBV28	TRBJ1-4	CASSLRGASDEKLFF	TGTGCCAGCAGTTTACGAGGCGCCTCTGATGAAAAACTGTTTTTT
NA	TRBD2	TRBV6-5	TRBJ2-3	CASSYLTSGADTQYF	TGTGCCAGCAGTTACTTAACTAGCGGTGCAGATACGCAGTATTTT
NA	NA	TRBV12-3/TRBV12-4	TRBJ1-1	CASLTGRMNTEAFF	TGTGCGAGCCTGACCGGAAGAATGAACACTGAAGCTTTCTTT
NA	NA	TRBV5-1	TRBJ2-5	CASSLAVSEGETQYF	TGCGCCAGCAGCTTGGCCGTTAGCGAGGGGGAGACCCAGTACTTC
NA	NA	TRBV6-1	TRBJ2-1	CASSEDPSTYNEQFF	TGTGCCAGCAGTGAGGATCCCAGTACTTACAATGAGCAGTTCTTC
once	TRBD1	TRBV19	TRBJ2-6	CASETGAGANVLTF	TGTGCCAGTGAGACAGGGGCTGGGGCCAACGTCCTGACTTTC
few	NA	TRBV7-8	TRBJ1-1	CASSSPGGLDTEAFF	TGTGCCAGCAGCTCCCCTGGGGGGTTGGACACTGAAGCTTTCTTT
NA	NA	TRBV19	TRBJ1-1	CASSQDREYEAFF	TGTGCCAGTAGTCAGGACCGAGAGTATGAAGCTTTCTTT
NA	TRBD1	TRBV7-9	TRBJ2-7	CASSLTGGLNEQYF	TGTGCCAGCAGCCTAACAGGGGGCCTGAACGAGCAGTACTTC
NA	NA	TRBV6-1	TRBJ2-7	CASSPRGYPEQYF	TGTGCCAGCAGCCCTCGGGGCTACCCCGAGCAGTACTTC
NA	NA	TRBV7-8	TRBJ2-1	CASSSEDRPNEQFF	TGTGCCAGCAGCTCAGAGGACAGACCTAATGAGCAGTTCTTC
few	NA	TRBV2	TRBJ2-5	CASSWSLAETQYF	TGTGCCAGCAGTTGGTCCCTTGCTGAGACCCAGTACTTC
NA	NA	TRBV14	TRBJ2-1	CASSYYRVLPTYNEQFF	TGTGCCAGCAGCTATTACAGAGTTCTTCCCACCTACAATGAGCAGTTCTTC
NA	NA	TRBV20-1	TRBJ2-7	CSASGRTYEQYF	TGCAGTGCTAGTGGCCGAACCTACGAGCAGTACTTC
few	TRBD1	TRBV19	TRBJ1-2	CASTEGQFSYGYTF	TGTGCCAGTACCGAGGGACAGTTTTCCTATGGCTACACCTTC
NA	NA	TRBV5-1	TRBJ1-6	CASSLDVGGLSPLHF	TGCGCCAGCAGCTTGGATGTGGGAGGTCTTTCACCCCTCCACTTT
few	TRBD1	TRBV29-1	TRBJ2-5	CSVVQGETQYF	TGCAGCGTTGTCCAGGGGGAAACCCAGTACTTC
NA	TRBD1	TRBV11-2	TRBJ2-7	CASSPVRTGGREQYF	TGTGCCAGCAGCCCAGTCAGGACAGGGGGCCGCGAGCAGTACTTC
NA	TRBD2	TRBV7-9	TRBJ2-7	CASSPWTSGNYEQYF	TGTGCCAGCAGCCCATGGACTAGCGGGAACTACGAGCAGTACTTC
NA	TRBD2	TRBV28	TRBJ2-2	CASVSGTTGELFF	TGTGCCAGTGTTAGCGGGACTACCGGGGAGCTGTTTTTT
NA	TRBD1	TRBV20-1	TRBJ2-7	CSAQTGGMGYEQYF	TGCAGTGCTCAGACAGGGGGCATGGGCTACGAGCAGTACTTC
NA	NA	TRBV10-3	TRBJ1-2	CAISEGGDYGYTF	TGTGCCATCAGTGAGGGGGGTGACTATGGCTACACCTTC
once	TRBD2	TRBV4-3	TRBJ2-2	CASSHGTSANTGELFF	TGCGCCAGCAGCCATGGAACTAGCGCGAACACCGGGGAGCTGTTTTTT
NA	NA	TRBV5-1	TRBJ2-7	CASSFRVAPNMYEQYF	TGCGCCAGCAGCTTTAGAGTCGCTCCCAACATGTACGAGCAGTACTTC
NA	NA	TRBV5-1	TRBJ2-1	CASSLSGTNTNEQFF	TGCGCCAGCAGCTTGTCCGGGACCAACACCAATGAGCAGTTCTTC
NA	TRBD1	TRBV12-3/TRBV12-4	TRBJ1-5	CASSGRDRADQPQHF	TGTGCCAGCAGTGGCCGGGACAGGGCGGATCAGCCCCAGCATTTT
NA	NA	TRBV5-2	TRBJ2-7	CAMGPGLSSYEQYF	TGTGCCATGGGCCCCGGGCTATCCTCCTACGAGCAGTACTTC
few	NA	TRBV27	TRBJ2-1	CASSDRAQGSEQFF	TGTGCCAGCAGTGACCGGGCCCAAGGGAGTGAGCAGTTCTTC
few	TRBD1	TRBV27	TRBJ2-1	CASSQVVGQGPNEQFF	TGTGCCAGCAGTCAAGTTGTGGGACAGGGTCCCAATGAGCAGTTCTTC
few	TRBD2	TRBV20-1	TRBJ2-7	CSAIGTSGSSEQYF	TGCAGTGCCATCGGGACTAGCGGGAGCTCCGAGCAGTACTTC
few	NA	TRBV7-6	TRBJ1-1	CASSLGPGLMNTEAFF	TGTGCCAGCAGCTTAGGGCCAGGGCTCATGAACACTGAAGCTTTCTTT
NA	NA	TRBV5-1	TRBJ2-7	CASSLVGRGYEQYF	TGCGCCAGCAGCTTGGTAGGCAGGGGCTACGAGCAGTACTTC
few	TRBD1	TRBV6-1	TRBJ1-6	CATNGQGFNSPLHF	TGTGCCACTAACGGACAGGGATTTAATTCACCCCTCCACTTT
NA	NA	TRBV6-2/TRBV6-3	TRBJ2-1	CASRNAYTGSGEQIF	TGTGCCAGCAGGAACGCATACACAGGGTCGGGGGAGCAGATCTTC
few	TRBD2	TRBV5-1	TRBJ2-1	CASSFGGSSNEQFF	TGCGCCAGCAGCTTTGGCGGGAGCTCCAACGAGCAGTTCTTC
NA	NA	TRBV7-9	TRBJ2-7	CASNLFTGHEQYF	TGTGCCAGCAACCTTTTTACTGGCCACGAGCAGTACTTC
NA	NA	TRBV2	TRBJ2-1	CASSHLLGNEQFF	TGTGCCAGCAGTCACCTCCTCGGTAATGAGCAGTTCTTC
NA	NA	TRBV5-1	TRBJ1-1	CASSKDNTEAFF	TGCGCCAGCAGCAAGGACAACACTGAAGCTTTCTTT
NA	TRBD2	TRBV19	TRBJ2-7	CASSMLAETYEQYF	TGTGCCAGTAGTATGCTAGCGGAGACCTACGAGCAGTACTTC
few	NA	TRBV15	TRBJ1-3	CATSRDLTGTGNTIYF	TGTGCCACCAGCAGAGATTTGACGGGTACTGGAAACACCATATATTTT
many	NA	TRBV12-3/TRBV12-4	TRBJ2-3	CASSLRDTDTQYF	TGTGCCAGCAGTTTGAGAGACACAGATACGCAGTATTTT
many	TRBD1	TRBV5-1	TRBJ1-1	CASSLAWTGGTEAFF	TGCGCCAGCAGCTTGGCCTGGACAGGGGGCACTGAAGCTTTCTTT